Here is one TCR beta chain with its context. Antigen: not known. A single record per CDR3 protein comes from TCRdb applying MiXCR to the 5' RACE reads. The sample contains over 400,000 distinct CDR3 sequences, more than 25% of which appear only once. This specimen comes from a study of CD8 T cells in ankylosing spondylitis. Germline CDR1 and CDR2: LNHNV and YYDKDF (reference sequence). The CDR3 sequence is 17 residues long. Trimming took 3 bases from V and 4 from J, leaving 18 bases between them. Study findings and constraints: In ankylosing spondylitis blood, a motif of roughly 8 highly homologous TCR beta variants appeared characteristic. Disease-associated clones were reportedly significantly overrepresented in matched ankylosing spondylitis synovial fluid.

The sequencing sample was made of blood, either unsorted or a sorted T cell fraction (not recorded which). The V gene is TRBV15, the J gene TRBJ2-2, with D perhaps matching TRBD2 (5 bases). The origin of this receptor is a male donor with ankylosing spondylitis. The CDR3 DNA is TGTGCCACCAGCAGTCTGTCAGCAGCGGCGGTCACCGGGGAGCTGTTTTTT. Its translation is CATSSLSAAAVTGELFF.